This T cell receptor (beta chain) was identified in a study of radiation and T cells in renal cell carcinoma. Time point here: baseline pretreatment blood. This sample's treatment: 15 Gy SBRT to primary tumor, nephrectomy 4 weeks later. After SBRT, blood was collected at 2 and 4 weeks, plus baseline. Trimming took 2 bases from V and 6 from J, leaving 12 bases between them. The CDR3 totals 14 residues. Germline V CDR1 and CDR2: SGHDT, YYEEEE. Using immunoSEQ multiplex PCR, the repertoire was profiled, and TCRdb retains in-frame clones only, with some absent. The sample contains 140,000 or so clones, around nine tenths of which appear only once.

The chain has TRBV5-6 and TRBJ2-1; no definite D call. Sequenced here: blood, sampled from a patient whose treatment included radiotherapy and nephrectomy. The receptor comes from a woman aged 50 to 60 with renal cell carcinoma. The CDR3 DNA sequence: TGTGCCAGCAGCTTTGGCTATATTCTCAATGAGCAGTTCTTC. Translated: CASSFGYILNEQFF.